These 6 T cell receptor beta chains were all obtained from the same sample, sequenced in a study of radiation and T cells in renal cell carcinoma. Some clones are missing from TCRdb's copy, which holds only in-frame ones; the method was immunoSEQ multiplex PCR. This table has about 170,000 clones, about nine tenths appearing once. Time point: blood 4 weeks post-SBRT, at nephrectomy. Regarding treatment: 15 Gy SBRT to primary tumor, nephrectomy 4 weeks later. Here the sequenced sample was blood, taken from a patient whose treatment included radiotherapy and nephrectomy. These receptors were taken from a woman between 50 and 59 years old with renal cell carcinoma.

This chain links TRBV2 with TRBJ2-1, with 7 bases identical to TRBD1. This CDR3 is 14 amino acids long. Germline loops: CDR1 SNHLY, CDR2 FYNNEI. J lost 4 bases, V lost 11 bases, and 11 bases had no gene match. The chain's CDR3 is CAGSGTVAYNEQFF. CDR3 sequence (DNA): TGTGCCGGATCCGGGACAGTCGCTTACAATGAGCAGTTCTTC.

The chain uses TRBV7-2 and TRBJ2-3; 8 bases map to TRBD2. The germline CDR1 and CDR2 sequences are SGHTA and FQGNSA. The V segment lost 7 bases and the J segment 8 bases; nucleotides outside the gene matches: 8. The CDR3 length is 13 residues. The CDR3 DNA is TGTGCCAGCATCACTGGGAGCGGGGGTACGCAGTATTTT. Protein product: CASITGSGGTQYF.

The genes are TRBV15 and TRBJ1-3; tentatively, D is TRBD1 (5 bases). V was shortened by 0 bases and J by 2 bases, with 11 bases between the two germline ends. Germline CDR1 reads LNHNV; CDR2 reads YYDKDF (reference sequence). This CDR3 is built from 16 residues. The CDR3 DNA reads as TGTGCCACCAGCAGAGATGGGGGGAGTCCTGGAAACACCATATATTTT. It encodes CATSRDGGSPGNTIYF. Full variable domain (outside the CDR3, taken from reference TRBV15 and TRBJ1-3): DAMVIQNPRYQVTQFGKPVTLSCSQTLNHNVMYWYQQKSSQAPKLLFHYYDKDFNNEADTPDNFQSRRPNTSFCFLDIRSPGLGDTAMYLCATSRDGGSPGNTIYFGEGSWLTVV.

The CDR3 coding sequence is TGTGCCAGCAGCTTGAGACTGGGGGGGGAAAAACTGTTTTTT. Translation: CASSLRLGGEKLFF. This rearrangement joins TRBV5-8 to TRBJ1-4; TRBD1 might be the D (5 bases). CDR3 length: 14 amino acids. CDR1 and CDR2 (germline): SGHTS, YDEGEE. The germline V and J ends were trimmed by 1 base and 8 bases, with 12 bases remaining between them.

The chain has TRBV15 and TRBJ2-7; a possible D gene is TRBD2 (7 bases). Per the germline V gene, CDR1 is LNHNV and CDR2 is YYDKDF (reference sequence). Trimming shortened V by 0 bases and J by 6 bases, and 12 bases separated the two germline ends. This CDR3 is built from 14 residues. Written as DNA, the CDR3 is TGTGCCACCAGCAGAGATTGGGGGGGCAGCGAGCAGTACTTC. Encoded protein: CATSRDWGGSEQYF.

The genes are TRBV6-5 and TRBJ1-5; no clear D gene. Germline V gene data show CDR1 as MNHEY and CDR2 as SVGAGI. The CDR3 runs to 14 residues. The V gene lost 6 bases and the J gene lost 5 bases, with 14 bases spanning the gap. CDR3 sequence reads: CASSRPGLDQPQHF. In nucleotides, the CDR3 is TGTGCCAGCAGCCGCCCTGGACTCGATCAGCCCCAGCATTTT.